The T cell receptor (beta chain) described here comes from a study of human CD8 memory T cell subsets. Germline CDR1 and CDR2: DFQATT and SNEGSKA (reference sequence). The CDR3 runs to 14 residues. Extraction of RNA, which was performed with an RNeasy Mini Kit, drew on duplicate vials of approximately 140,000 sorted CD8+ T cells per subset. Production of TCR beta libraries used UMI-labeled 5' RACE as the method. TCRdb reanalyzed the 5' RACE reads, giving one entry per CDR3 protein sequence and no DNA. This sample's table has about 10,000 distinct CDR3 sequences. This clonotype was sampled from a human donor in good health. Input material: CD8+ T cells from PBMCs. The V gene is TRBV20-1, the J gene TRBJ2-3; TCRdb's D call of TRBD2 is untestable without DNA. The CDR3 here is CSADLVSGADTQYF.